This T cell receptor beta chain was retrieved from a study of cytotoxic CD8 clonotypes in ibrutinib-treated CLL listed by TCRdb under 2021. Describing the broader study: The cohort had about a dozen relapsed/refractory and roughly 14 treatment-naive patients; 17 were IGHV unmutated. Of the approximately 86 participants in the trial, 25 to 30 had longitudinal samples available. Samples averaged approximately 250,000 productive templates and around 91,000 productive rearrangements. Cryopreserved peripheral blood mononuclear cells were collected before treatment, at response, and at either disease progression or sustained remission. Partial responses were observed in 24 patients and complete responses in 2; after a median follow-up of around 68 months, remission was maintained in approximately 14 patients and progression was observed in roughly twelve. All remission and progressive disease samples were collected while patients were still receiving ibrutinib. Samples at response were collected after a median of roughly 13 months of treatment, with a range of about 6 to 36 months.

The time point label on this specimen signifies: approximately 11 months on ibrutinib. For TCR beta library preparation, roughly 2 micrograms of genomic DNA were extracted from the cryopreserved PBMCs. High-throughput TCR beta sequencing was performed on longitudinal blood samples from CLL patients receiving ibrutinib monotherapy. The patients took part in an open-label, single-center phase 2 trial of ibrutinib monotherapy. General study outcomes and caveats: Sampling times were not matched between patients in sustained remission and patients whose disease was progressing, and lymph node repertoires were not examined. Public clonotypes were rare and either shrank or stayed stable during treatment, and the rise in clonality at ibrutinib response reflected expansion of private clonotypes. Clonality rose at ibrutinib response, remained stable during sustained remission, and dropped back toward baseline at progression. At baseline, clonality was higher than in age-matched healthy donors and showed a strong correlation with circulating CD8+ T-cell counts.

CDR1 LNHDA and CDR2 SQIVND are derived from the germline V gene (reference sequence). The V end gives up 3 bases and the J end 1 base, leaving 4 bases in the junction not matched to a gene. The CDR3 goes from the cysteine to the phenylalanine over 16 residues. Only CDR3 DNA remains: 48 bases, in frame from the first base. A remark on this clone: Its antigen remains unidentified. The sample holds no much larger clone one base away, and base qualities are not on file.

A MiSeq instrument was used for deep resolution sequencing, which targeted depths ranging from 1 in 1 million up to 1 in 200,000 T cells, with coverage averaging 10x for each clonotype. The immunoSEQ hsTCRB Kit was used to generate TCR beta libraries. The study's processing was this. The data were analyzed with ImmunoSEQ Analyzer and ImmunoSEQ Data Assistant, and V, D and J gene assignments followed IMGT definitions. Clonality, with values ranging from 0 to 1, was calculated as one minus the normalized Shannon entropy of productive rearrangement frequencies. Only overrepresented clonotypes making up at least 0.05% of the repertoire of each patient were included in the public clonotype analysis. Some 13 age-matched healthy donor repertoires from immuneACCESS served as clonality controls. TCRdb provides this immuneACCESS table in a form limited to in-frame rearrangements. Some clones are lacking; in checked studies, under half of them reflect an unresolved V gene, and why the rest are absent is not known. From that table come the V and J calls and clone size; the DNA was used to work out D and trimming. The sample data list 65,000 to 85,000 clones, and 90% of these were observed just once. Under 4% of the sample lies in the top ten.

The TCR was taken from a human donor with chronic lymphocytic leukemia. The rearrangement combines TRBV19 with TRBJ2-4, with TRBD1 identical over 9 junction bases. The sample in question was PBMCs, obtained after 12 months of ibrutinib treatment. The DNA is as follows: TGTGCCAGTAGTATCGGGGACAGGGTCGCCAAAAACATTCAGTACTTC. It translates as CASSIGDRVAKNIQYF.